These T cell receptor beta chains were read from a single sample in a study of T cell responses to AZD1222 COVID-19 vaccine. The table came from immunoSEQ multiplex PCR; TCRdb's copy has only in-frame clones and leaves some out. The repertoire holds over 95,000 clones, with around 87% as singletons. This material consisted of peripheral blood, taken on day 0 of AZD1222 vaccination. These receptors came from an adult in good health. CDR3s include the opening cysteine and the closing phenylalanine or tryptophan. The order of the fields is D gene, J gene, CDR3 length, clone size, V gene, CDR3 DNA, CDR3 protein. A D gene is named only where the DNA matches it firmly. Size is omitted from some rows. Given values are once, few, many or a class for expanded clones.

d_call: NA; j_call: TRBJ2-6; cdr3_length: 18; clone_size: NA; v_call: TRBV14; cdr3_nt: TGTGCCAGCAGCCAAGTGGGTGTGGCTCCTACGGGGGCCAACGTCCTGACTTTC; cdr3_aa: CASSQVGVAPTGANVLTF
d_call: TRBD2; j_call: TRBJ2-5; cdr3_length: 15; clone_size: NA; v_call: TRBV18; cdr3_nt: TGTGCCAGCTCACCGTCCGGGGCGGGAGGAGAGACCCAGTACTTC; cdr3_aa: CASSPSGAGGETQYF
d_call: TRBD2; j_call: TRBJ2-7; cdr3_length: 16; clone_size: NA; v_call: TRBV5-8; cdr3_nt: TGTGCCAGCAGCCGACAAGGGACTAGCGGCAATAGGGAGCAGTACTTC; cdr3_aa: CASSRQGTSGNREQYF
d_call: TRBD2; j_call: TRBJ2-1; cdr3_length: 16; clone_size: once; v_call: TRBV6-6; cdr3_nt: TGTGCCAGCAGTTCCCTGAGCGGGATGGAGTACAATGAGCAGTTCTTC; cdr3_aa: CASSSLSGMEYNEQFF
d_call: TRBD1; j_call: TRBJ1-1; cdr3_length: 14; clone_size: NA; v_call: TRBV7-9; cdr3_nt: TGTGCCAGCAGCCACCAGACAGGGGCCACTGAAGCTTTCTTT; cdr3_aa: CASSHQTGATEAFF
d_call: TRBD1; j_call: TRBJ1-2; cdr3_length: 16; clone_size: NA; v_call: TRBV10-3; cdr3_nt: TGTGCCATCAGTGAGTCGGGGGGACAGGGTACCTATGGCTACACCTTC; cdr3_aa: CAISESGGQGTYGYTF
d_call: TRBD2; j_call: TRBJ2-5; cdr3_length: 15; clone_size: NA; v_call: TRBV27; cdr3_nt: TGTGCCAGCAGGTACCGACTAGCGGGGCAAGAGACCCAGTACTTC; cdr3_aa: CASRYRLAGQETQYF
d_call: TRBD1; j_call: TRBJ2-7; cdr3_length: 13; clone_size: NA; v_call: TRBV2; cdr3_nt: TGTGCCAGCTGCACAGGGGGCTTCGACGAGCAGTACTTC; cdr3_aa: CASCTGGFDEQYF
d_call: TRBD2; j_call: TRBJ2-3; cdr3_length: 18; clone_size: NA; v_call: TRBV5-4; cdr3_nt: TGTGCCAGCAGCTTTCGGCTAGCGGGAGGAGGTAGGACAGATACGCAGTATTTT; cdr3_aa: CASSFRLAGGGRTDTQYF
d_call: TRBD1; j_call: TRBJ1-5; cdr3_length: 16; clone_size: once; v_call: TRBV24-1; cdr3_nt: TGTGCCACCAGTGACTGGGGGACAGGGGATGGGCAGCCCCAGCATTTT; cdr3_aa: CATSDWGTGDGQPQHF
d_call: TRBD2; j_call: TRBJ2-5; cdr3_length: 15; clone_size: NA; v_call: TRBV5-8; cdr3_nt: TGTGCCAGCAGCTTGAGGCTAGCGGGAAGAGAGACCCAGTACTTC; cdr3_aa: CASSLRLAGRETQYF
d_call: TRBD2; j_call: TRBJ2-1; cdr3_length: 16; clone_size: NA; v_call: TRBV15; cdr3_nt: TGTGCCACCAGCGCCCGACTAGCGGGATATTACAATGAGCAGTTCTTC; cdr3_aa: CATSARLAGYYNEQFF
d_call: NA; j_call: TRBJ1-1; cdr3_length: 16; clone_size: NA; v_call: TRBV15; cdr3_nt: TGTGCCACCAGCAGAGAGGGGGGATGGGGGAACACTGAAGCTTTCTTT; cdr3_aa: CATSREGGWGNTEAFF
d_call: TRBD2; j_call: TRBJ2-1; cdr3_length: 17; clone_size: few; v_call: TRBV3-1/TRBV3-2; cdr3_nt: TGTGCCAGCAGCCGTTTGGTGGGACTAGCGGATTCCAATGAGCAGTTCTTC; cdr3_aa: CASSRLVGLADSNEQFF
d_call: NA; j_call: TRBJ2-3; cdr3_length: 13; clone_size: NA; v_call: TRBV29-1; cdr3_nt: TGCAGCGTTCGGCCACGAGCCACAGATACGCAGTATTTT; cdr3_aa: CSVRPRATDTQYF
d_call: NA; j_call: TRBJ1-2; cdr3_length: 11; clone_size: NA; v_call: TRBV6-5; cdr3_nt: TGTGCCACTACCGCGGGGGGTCACTACACCTTC; cdr3_aa: CATTAGGHYTF
d_call: NA; j_call: TRBJ1-4; cdr3_length: 12; clone_size: NA; v_call: TRBV18; cdr3_nt: TGTGCCAGCGGGACAACTAATGAAAAACTGTTTTTT; cdr3_aa: CASGTTNEKLFF
d_call: NA; j_call: TRBJ1-5; cdr3_length: 15; clone_size: NA; v_call: TRBV6-2/TRBV6-3; cdr3_nt: TGTGCCAGCAGTTACTCCTGGGGGCCACATCAGCCCCAGCATTTT; cdr3_aa: CASSYSWGPHQPQHF
d_call: NA; j_call: TRBJ2-7; cdr3_length: 14; clone_size: NA; v_call: TRBV6-5; cdr3_nt: TGTGCCAGCACCCAAAACAGGGCACTCTACGAGCAGTACTTC; cdr3_aa: CASTQNRALYEQYF
d_call: NA; j_call: TRBJ2-1; cdr3_length: 13; clone_size: NA; v_call: TRBV10-3; cdr3_nt: TGTGCCATCAGTGACCGGGGCCCCCAGGACGTGATCTTC; cdr3_aa: CAISDRGPQDVIF
d_call: NA; j_call: TRBJ1-5; cdr3_length: 15; clone_size: NA; v_call: TRBV4-3; cdr3_nt: TGCGCCAGCAGCCAAGACGGACTGGGTAATCAGCCCCAGCATTTT; cdr3_aa: CASSQDGLGNQPQHF
d_call: TRBD1; j_call: TRBJ1-2; cdr3_length: 16; clone_size: NA; v_call: TRBV19; cdr3_nt: TGTGCCAGTAGTATACTGGGACAGGGCAAATACTATGGCTACACCTTC; cdr3_aa: CASSILGQGKYYGYTF
d_call: NA; j_call: TRBJ2-1; cdr3_length: 18; clone_size: NA; v_call: TRBV3-1/TRBV3-2; cdr3_nt: TGTGCCAGCAGCCACCTCCCGCGCCCCGGGAACTCCTACAATGAGCAGTTCTTC; cdr3_aa: CASSHLPRPGNSYNEQFF
d_call: NA; j_call: TRBJ1-5; cdr3_length: 13; clone_size: NA; v_call: TRBV6-5; cdr3_nt: TGTGCCAGCAGCCCACCTAGCAATCAGCCCCAGCATTTT; cdr3_aa: CASSPPSNQPQHF
d_call: NA; j_call: TRBJ1-3; cdr3_length: 15; clone_size: NA; v_call: TRBV11-3; cdr3_nt: TGTGCCAGCAGCCCCCCTCCGGACAGTGGAAACACCATATATTTT; cdr3_aa: CASSPPPDSGNTIYF
d_call: TRBD1; j_call: TRBJ1-6; cdr3_length: 14; clone_size: few; v_call: TRBV6-1; cdr3_nt: TGTGCCAGCAGTGAAAGACAGGGGAATTCACCCCTCCACTTT; cdr3_aa: CASSERQGNSPLHF
d_call: NA; j_call: TRBJ1-5; cdr3_length: 13; clone_size: once; v_call: TRBV7-2; cdr3_nt: TGTGCCAGCAGCCCAACAGGGTTTCAGCCCCAGCATTTT; cdr3_aa: CASSPTGFQPQHF
d_call: NA; j_call: TRBJ1-2; cdr3_length: 14; clone_size: NA; v_call: TRBV2; cdr3_nt: TGTGCCAGCAGGGTTAACCAGGGGAACTATGGCTACACCTTC; cdr3_aa: CASRVNQGNYGYTF
d_call: TRBD1; j_call: TRBJ2-4; cdr3_length: 17; clone_size: once; v_call: TRBV5-6; cdr3_nt: TGTGCCAGCAGCTTGGAAGGGGGCGGGCCTGCCAAAAACATTCAGTACTTC; cdr3_aa: CASSLEGGGPAKNIQYF